These 31 T cell receptor beta chains came from one sample sequenced in a study of blood T cell repertoires in COVID-19. Only in-frame clones appear in the TCRdb table, and some are missing; sequencing was by immunoSEQ multiplex PCR. The sample has fewer than 200,000 clones, more than 60% seen once. Sequences were obtained from peripheral blood. The receptors here all came from a man aged 65-85 years with acute or convalescent COVID-19.

This chain links TRBV6-5 with TRBJ2-3; TRBD2 matches 11 bases. This CDR3 is 15 amino acids long. J gave up 3 bases and V 11 bases, and 10 bases lay outside the gene matches. Germline V CDR1 and CDR2: MNHEY, SVGAGI. The CDR3 sequence is CAGSSSGGWTDTQYF. CDR3 DNA sequence: TGTGCCGGTTCCTCTAGCGGGGGGTGGACAGATACGCAGTATTTT.

V is TRBV24-1 and J is TRBJ2-5; D remains ambiguous. The CDR3 is 13 amino acids. V was trimmed by 3 bases and J by 5 bases, leaving 9 bases between them. Germline CDR1 is KGHDR and CDR2 is SFDVKD. The CDR3 loop is CATSDPGRETQYF. The CDR3 DNA reads as TGTGCCACCAGTGATCCAGGCCGGGAGACCCAGTACTTC.

The V call is TRBV14, the J call TRBJ1-5; 8 bases are shared with TRBD1. The CDR3 sequence is 16 residues long. Trimming took 3 bases from V and 6 from J; bases not matched to a gene: 10. Looked up from germline, CDR1 is SGHDN and CDR2 is FVKESK. The CDR3 loop reads CASSHNPGQEVQPQHF. The CDR3 region has the DNA TGTGCCAGCAGCCACAACCCGGGACAGGAGGTTCAGCCCCAGCATTTT.

Comment on this clone: The same CDR3 also results from other DNA sequences found in this sample. The rearrangement links TRBV14 to TRBJ1-2; D gene ambiguous. CDR1 and CDR2 from the germline V gene are SGHDN and FVKESK. The V gene lost 1 base and the J gene lost 6 bases, with 9 bases spanning the gap. This CDR3 is built from 13 residues. The DNA for the CDR3 is TGTGCCAGCAGCCAAGCCGGGGTTCATGGCTACACCTTC. Translation: CASSQAGVHGYTF.

The chain couples TRBV11-2 to TRBJ2-1; a weak D match, TRBD2 (6 bases). V was cut by 1 base and J by 4 bases, with 8 bases left in between. Germline V gene sequence: CDR1 SGHAT, CDR2 FQNNGV. This CDR3 has 14 amino acids. For the CDR3, the DNA is TGTGCCAGCAGCTTAGTCGGGAGATACAATGAGCAGTTCTTC. This gives the protein CASSLVGRYNEQFF.

This chain uses TRBV7-2 with TRBJ2-3; D is undetermined. Germline CDR1 reads SGHTA; CDR2 reads FQGNSA. The CDR3 is 12 amino acids. V was pared by 5 bases and J by 4 bases, with 7 bases between. The CDR3 sequence: CASSLLPDTQYF. Here the CDR3 DNA reads TGTGCCAGCAGCCTTCTACCAGATACGCAGTATTTT.

The V call is TRBV7-6, the J call TRBJ2-2; 9 nucleotides align to TRBD2. Losses at the gene ends were 5 bases for V and 3 bases for J; bases not matched to a gene: 7. Germline assignment: CDR1 SGHVS and CDR2 FNYEAQ. This CDR3 region has 16 residues. CDR3 DNA: TGTGCCAGCAGCCCGGGGCTAGCGGGGTACACCGGGGAGCTGTTTTTT. It encodes CASSPGLAGYTGELFF.

The rearrangement links TRBV30 to TRBJ1-5, with 8 positions matching TRBD1. Germline lookup yields CDR1 GTSNPN and CDR2 SVGIG (reference sequence). The junction had 2 bases not matched to a gene; V was cut back by 1 base and J by 6 bases. The CDR3 spans 13 residues. The CDR3 region is CAWSGQGPQPQHF. The CDR3 DNA follows: TGTGCCTGGAGTGGACAGGGGCCTCAGCCCCAGCATTTT.

The rearrangement joins TRBV2 to TRBJ1-1; the D gene is possibly TRBD1 (5 bases). The CDR3 is 14 amino acids. V was trimmed by 4 bases and J by 5 bases, leaving 14 bases between them. Germline lookup yields CDR1 SNHLY and CDR2 FYNNEI. The CDR3 loop reads CASSARRGETEAFF. The CDR3 coding sequence is TGTGCCAGCAGTGCCCGTAGGGGTGAGACTGAAGCTTTCTTT.

The CDR3 sequence is CASSIGFRDSEKLFF. The CDR3 DNA reads TGTGCCAGTAGTATAGGGTTCAGGGACAGTGAAAAACTGTTTTTT. The chain is built from TRBV19 and TRBJ1-4, with 7 bases aligning to TRBD1. The length of the CDR3 is 15 residues. V lost 1 base, J lost 7 bases, and 6 bases stayed unmatched. Germline V gene lookup returns CDR1 LNHDA and CDR2 SQIVND (reference sequence).

The count of this clone is one. The chain is built from TRBV7-6 and TRBJ2-5, with D unresolved. Germline V gene data show CDR1 as SGHVS and CDR2 as FNYEAQ. CDR3 length equals 15 residues. V was shortened by 1 base and J by 4 bases, with 13 bases between the two germline ends. The CDR3 DNA follows: TGTGCCAGCAGCTTAGGAGCCCTTTCATCAGAGACCCAGTACTTC. Protein: CASSLGALSSETQYF.

The CDR3 coding sequence is TGTGCCAGCAGTTTGCTAGCGACCTACGAGCAGTACTTC. Residues: CASSLLATYEQYF. This chain joins TRBV28 and TRBJ2-7; D possibly corresponds to TRBD2 (6 bases). Germline CDR1 is MDHEN and CDR2 is SYDVKM. This CDR3 is built from 13 residues. The V gene lost 3 bases and the J gene lost 2 bases, with 8 bases spanning the gap.

This rearrangement joins TRBV29-1 to TRBJ1-1, with D perhaps TRBD1 (5 bases). The germline V gene has CDR1 SQVTM and CDR2 ANQGSEA. The CDR3 spans 12 residues. V was pared by 6 bases and J by 3 bases, with 11 bases between. CDR3 amino acids: CSVGGIDTEAFF. CDR3 in DNA: TGCAGCGTCGGGGGAATCGACACTGAAGCTTTCTTT.

This clone showed up just once. This chain connects TRBV28 to TRBJ1-2, with a possible D match to TRBD1 (6 bases). Germline-derived CDR1 and CDR2 are MDHEN and SYDVKM. With 5 bases removed from V and 5 bases from J, the gap between germline ends came to 21 bases. The CDR3 extends over 16 amino acids. The CDR3 is CASSTKVRGGDYGYTF. The CDR3 coding sequence is TGTGCCAGCAGTACCAAGGTCAGGGGAGGGGATTATGGCTACACCTTC.

The chain is built from TRBV3-1 (or the pseudogene TRBV3-2) and TRBJ2-5, with a weak D call TRBD2 (6 bases). There are 15 residues in the CDR3. Germline CDR1 and CDR2: LGHDT and YNNKEL (reference sequence). The V end was cut by 2 bases, the J end by 5 bases, with 15 bases between. The CDR3 reads CASSQRVVGRETQYF. CDR3 DNA sequence: TGTGCCAGCAGCCAAAGGGTAGTTGGGAGGGAGACCCAGTACTTC.

V is TRBV28 and J is TRBJ1-1, with D possibly TRBD1 on 6 matching bases. The germline V and J ends were trimmed by 0 bases and 1 base, with 9 bases remaining between them. CDR1 and CDR2 from the germline V gene are MDHEN and SYDVKM. There are 15 residues in the CDR3. The CDR3 bases are TGTGCCAGCAGTTTATGGACAGGCCAGAACACTGAAGCTTTCTTT. It encodes CASSLWTGQNTEAFF.

This rearrangement joins TRBV19 to TRBJ1-2; tentatively, D is TRBD1 (5 bases). Trimming took off 4 bases at V and 4 bases at J, with 16 bases between the two ends. Germline CDR1 LNHDA, CDR2 SQIVND (reference sequence). CDR3 length: 15 residues. The CDR3 DNA sequence: TGTGCCAGTAGTACGTTCCAACAGGAGTCCTATGGCTACACCTTC. Translating it yields CASSTFQQESYGYTF.

V is TRBV18 and J is TRBJ2-7; D remains ambiguous. CDR3 length: 13 amino acids. The germline V and J ends were trimmed by 3 bases and 1 base, with 7 bases remaining between them. Looked up from germline, CDR1 is KGHSH and CDR2 is LQKENI. Written as DNA, the CDR3 is TGTGCCAGCTCACCGAGACAATCCTACGAGCAGTACTTC. Its translation: CASSPRQSYEQYF.

The chain has TRBV10-3 and TRBJ1-1; the D gene is possibly TRBD1 (5 bases). Per germline, CDR1 ENHRY and CDR2 SYGVKD. V was trimmed by 8 bases and J by 0 bases, leaving 13 bases between them. The CDR3 is 14 amino acids. The CDR3 sequence is CAISTAPMNTEAFF. CDR3 nucleotides: TGTGCCATCTCGACAGCACCCATGAACACTGAAGCTTTCTTT.

A few counts support this clone. This chain joins TRBV5-1 and TRBJ1-6, with 10 bases identical to TRBD1. Trimming took 0 bases from V and 8 from J; bases not matched to a gene: 8. The CDR3 length is 17 residues. Germline values: CDR1 SGHRS, CDR2 YFSETQ. The CDR3 sequence: CASSLALGTGVYSPLHF. The CDR3 DNA sequence: TGCGCCAGCAGCTTGGCCCTCGGGACAGGGGTGTATTCACCCCTCCACTTT.

The chain carries TRBV24-1 and TRBJ2-3; 8 bases fit TRBD2. The CDR3 length is 15 residues. V was clipped by 4 bases and J by 2 bases; unmatched bases: 4. Germline V gene lookup returns CDR1 KGHDR and CDR2 SFDVKD. The CDR3: CATSDQGLVTDTQYF. The CDR3 region has the DNA TGTGCCACCAGTGACCAGGGACTAGTCACAGATACGCAGTATTTT.

CDR3 DNA: TGTGCCAGTAGTGAACAGGGGATTGCGGGGGCCAACGTCCTGACTTTC. Amino acids: CASSEQGIAGANVLTF. This chain links TRBV19 with TRBJ2-6, with 7 bases aligning to TRBD1. With V trimmed by 5 bases and J by 4 bases, 8 bases remained unmatched. There are 16 residues in the CDR3. Germline CDR1 LNHDA, CDR2 SQIVND (reference sequence). Full variable domain (outside the CDR3, taken from reference TRBV19 and TRBJ2-6): DGGITQSPKYLFRKEGQNVTLSCEQNLNHDAMYWYRQDPGQGLRLIYYSQIVNDFQKGDIAEGYSVSREKKESFPLTVTSAQKNPTAFYLCASSEQGIAGANVLTFGAGSRLTVL.

The chain uses TRBV19 and TRBJ2-2, with D hard to call. This CDR3 has 15 residues. V shed 4 bases and J shed 3 bases, with 12 bases lying between them. CDR1 is LNHDA and CDR2 is SQIVND in the germline V gene (reference sequence). The CDR3 spells CASSSSSTYTGELFF. The CDR3 DNA sequence: TGTGCCAGTAGTAGCTCCTCTACCTACACCGGGGAGCTGTTTTTT. Variable domain in full (rest from reference TRBV19 and TRBJ2-2): DGGITQSPKYLFRKEGQNVTLSCEQNLNHDAMYWYRQDPGQGLRLIYYSQIVNDFQKGDIAEGYSVSREKKESFPLTVTSAQKNPTAFYLCASSSSSTYTGELFFGEGSRLTVL.

The chain employs TRBV18 and TRBJ1-2; 9 bases align to TRBD1. Germline V gives CDR1 KGHSH, CDR2 LQKENI. This CDR3 has 14 residues. V gave up 6 bases and J gave up 0 bases; unmatched junction bases: 2. CDR3 in amino acids: CASSGQGTNYGYTF. The CDR3 nucleotides read TGTGCCAGCTCCGGACAGGGGACTAACTATGGCTACACCTTC.

The J gene is TRBJ1-5, the V gene TRBV19, with no clear D. With 3 bases removed from V and 4 bases from J, the gap between germline ends came to 10 bases. CDR3 length equals 14 residues. Germline CDR1 reads LNHDA; CDR2 reads SQIVND (reference sequence). DNA for the CDR3: TGTGCCAGTAGTATCGCAGGTCAGAATCAGCCCCAGCATTTT. Protein: CASSIAGQNQPQHF.

The J gene is TRBJ2-4, the V gene TRBV6-6; possibly TRBD2 for D (5 bases). The germline CDR1 and CDR2 sequences are MNHNY and SVGAGI (reference sequence). The germline V and J ends were trimmed by 7 bases and 9 bases, with 31 bases remaining between them. CDR3 length: 18 residues. The CDR3 DNA reads TGTGCCAGCACTCGAGGGCACCGTAGAGCAAAAGCGGACCCCATTCAGTACTTC. Protein sequence: CASTRGHRRAKADPIQYF.

CDR3 sequence: CASSEVRVNTEAFF. CDR3 nucleotides: TGTGCCAGCAGTGAAGTGAGGGTGAACACTGAAGCTTTCTTT. J is TRBJ1-1 and V is TRBV2; no firm D call. The V and J ends lost 1 base and 0 bases respectively, with 6 bases between them. CDR1 is SNHLY and CDR2 is FYNNEI in the germline V gene. This CDR3 is 14 amino acids long.

The rearrangement uses TRBV28 and TRBJ2-2; D is uncertain. The CDR3 is 15 amino acids. Trimming removed 3 bases at V and 2 bases at J, with 10 bases between. Per germline, CDR1 MDHEN and CDR2 SYDVKM. CDR3 residues: CASSFEASNTGELFF. The DNA of the CDR3 is TGTGCCAGCAGTTTCGAGGCATCTAACACCGGGGAGCTGTTTTTT.

The chain joins TRBV25-1 to TRBJ1-2, with TRBD1 matching over 7 bases. Losses at the gene ends were 7 bases for V and 5 bases for J; bases not matched to a gene: 7. The CDR3 is made up of 13 amino acids. Per the germline V gene, CDR1 is MGHDK and CDR2 is SYGVNS. For the CDR3, the DNA is TGTGCCAGCACAGGGGGGATAGGTTATGGCTACACCTTC. This translates into CASTGGIGYGYTF.

The chain has TRBV5-1 and TRBJ2-3; 8 bases match TRBD2. The CDR3 length is 14 residues. Looked up from germline, CDR1 is SGHRS and CDR2 is YFSETQ. J gave up 7 bases and V 4 bases, and 8 bases lay outside the gene matches. CDR3 amino acids: CASSVPGLGNTQYF. CDR3 bases: TGCGCCAGCAGCGTACCGGGACTAGGGAATACGCAGTATTTT.

Comment on this clone: The junction departs from the called germline gene at one end, perhaps through a read error. The chain combines TRBV5-1 with TRBJ2-2, with 10 bases matching TRBD2. The CDR3 has 15 residues. Germline-derived CDR1 and CDR2 are SGHRS and YFSETQ. In DNA form, the CDR3 reads TGCGCCAGCGGCTTAGCGGGAGGTAATACCGGGGAGCTGTTTTTT. Protein product: CASGLAGGNTGELFF.